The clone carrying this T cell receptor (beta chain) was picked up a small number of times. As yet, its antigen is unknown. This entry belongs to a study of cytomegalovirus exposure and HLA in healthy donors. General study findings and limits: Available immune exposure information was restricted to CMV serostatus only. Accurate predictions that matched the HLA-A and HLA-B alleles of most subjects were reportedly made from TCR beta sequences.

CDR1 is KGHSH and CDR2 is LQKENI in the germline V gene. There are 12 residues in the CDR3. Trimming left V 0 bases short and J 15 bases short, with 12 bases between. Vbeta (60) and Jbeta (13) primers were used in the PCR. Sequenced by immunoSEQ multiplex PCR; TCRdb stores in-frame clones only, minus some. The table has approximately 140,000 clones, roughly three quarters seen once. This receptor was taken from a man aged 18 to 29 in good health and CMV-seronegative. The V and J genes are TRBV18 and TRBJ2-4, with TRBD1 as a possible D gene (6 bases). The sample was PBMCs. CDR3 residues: CASSPPAGVTYF. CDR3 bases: TGTGCCAGCTCACCACCGGCAGGGGTCACGTACTTC.